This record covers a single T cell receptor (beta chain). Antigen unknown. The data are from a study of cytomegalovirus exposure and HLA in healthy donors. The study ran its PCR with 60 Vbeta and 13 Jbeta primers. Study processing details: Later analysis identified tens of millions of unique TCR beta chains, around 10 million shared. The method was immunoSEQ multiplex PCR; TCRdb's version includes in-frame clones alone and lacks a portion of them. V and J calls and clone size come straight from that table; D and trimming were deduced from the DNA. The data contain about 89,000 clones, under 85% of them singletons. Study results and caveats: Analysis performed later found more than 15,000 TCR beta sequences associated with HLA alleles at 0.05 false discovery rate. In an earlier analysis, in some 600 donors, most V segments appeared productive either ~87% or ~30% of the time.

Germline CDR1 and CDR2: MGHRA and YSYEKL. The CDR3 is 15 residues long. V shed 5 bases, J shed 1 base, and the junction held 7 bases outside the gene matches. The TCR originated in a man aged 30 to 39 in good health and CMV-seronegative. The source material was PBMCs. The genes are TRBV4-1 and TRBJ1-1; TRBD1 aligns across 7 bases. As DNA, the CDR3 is TGCGCCAGCAGCTCATTACAGGGGACGAACACTGAAGCTTTCTTT. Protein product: CASSSLQGTNTEAFF.